This TCR beta chain was identified during a study of T cell changes during pregnancy in multiple sclerosis. Germline V gives CDR1 SGHVS, CDR2 FQNEAQ. CDR3 length equals 13 residues. The germline V and J ends were trimmed by 2 bases and 7 bases, with 11 bases remaining between them. This table comes from immunoSEQ multiplex PCR, and its TCRdb copy is limited to in-frame clones, with some not included. The data contain approximately 44,000 clones, more than 85% of them seen just once; the ten biggest clones take up about 0.5%. The source was CD4+ T cells from peripheral blood mononuclear cells, collected in the second trimester of pregnancy. This TCR derives from a female donor in good health, enrolled as a control in a pregnancy study. This chain links TRBV7-8 with TRBJ1-2; D gene unclear. The CDR3 DNA is TGTGCCAGCAGCTTATATCTGGGGAGTGGCTACACCTTC. Amino acid sequence: CASSLYLGSGYTF.